This paragraph covers one T cell receptor (beta chain) sequence. Its specific antigen is unknown. No per-base quality is available; no much larger clone lies one base away. This entry belongs to a study of neoadjuvant anti-PD-1 for oral cavity cancer (dated by TCRdb to the early 2020s). Broadly, across the study: Before undergoing curative-intent surgical resection, most patients got three to four biweekly nivolumab doses at 3 mg/kg. Patients who did not progress were given a fourth nivolumab dose at about day 43 and had definitive surgical resection on days 50-56. The parent correlative cohort included some 13 patients, with an approximately 33% response rate. Under RECIST 1.1, patients with complete response, partial response or stable disease were classed as responders, and patients with progression were classed as non-responders. The paper's findings and limits, for the study overall: Higher pretreatment blood Treg/Th17 ratios correlated with both higher pretreatment blood TCRbeta clonality and lower post-treatment tumor TCRbeta clonality. Only a few patients per response group were included in the TCR analyses, and the authors called for validation in larger cohorts. Within PBMCs, T cell clonality (Gini index) was significantly higher in non-responders than responders after neoadjuvant nivolumab.

For deep sequencing of PBMC libraries, mostly 480 ng of input genomic DNA was used, and six replicates were run per sample. TCRbeta libraries were prepared with the immunoSEQ hsTCRbeta kit according to the manufacturer's instructions. Sequencing of the completed libraries took place using an Illumina NovaSeq 6000 S4 flow cell after they had been pooled to approximately 3 nM. As for the original processing: The immunoSEQ Analyzer was used for raw data preprocessing and quality control. The analysis was limited to productive rearrangements, and each clonotype was defined by a unique CDR3 amino acid sequence. Repertoire clonality was estimated as the Gini-Simpson index, which was calculated using the R package tcR. Gini indices were compared with Student's t test, and associations with tumor size change were assessed by Pearson correlation. Entries here come from immuneACCESS through TCRdb and include only in-frame sequences with V and J called. Some clones fail to appear in such tables; in the studies checked, an unresolved V gene covers under half of the shortfall, and the cause of the remainder is unknown. V, J and clone size are those of that table, while D and trimming were read from the DNA. For this sample there are over 9,000 clones; about 60% appear just once. The ten biggest clones cover around 4% of the sample.

The CDR1 and CDR2 encoded by the germline V gene (reference sequence) are SEHNR and FQNEAQ. Trimming removed 5 bases from V and 5 bases from J, leaving 10 bases between the germline ends. The CDR3 holds 12 amino acids from the cysteine to the phenylalanine. The DNA shown is the 36-base CDR3, in frame from base 1. This sample's time point label indicates: after neoadjuvant nivolumab, at surgical resection. Patients were newly diagnosed with stage II-IVA oral cavity squamous cell carcinoma and had received no prior systemic or radiation treatment. The cohort was made up of patients with locally advanced, HPV-negative oral cavity squamous cell carcinoma. No culture maintenance or expansion was done, as the peripheral blood mononuclear cells went straight to analysis. Samples were obtained from a longitudinal correlative study of a single-arm phase II trial of neoadjuvant nivolumab in oral cavity squamous cell carcinoma. Genomic DNA-based TCRbeta sequencing was performed on subject-matched pre- and post-treatment PBMCs and tumors from three responders and three non-responders. Peripheral blood mononuclear cells were drawn once before nivolumab treatment and a second time after treatment, when surgery took place. The Maxwell RSC DNA from Cells kit was used to isolate genomic DNA from PBMCs.

Recombination linked TRBV7-9 to TRBJ2-7; the D gene cannot be named for sure. The sequencing here drew on PBMCs, taken after nivolumab (anti-PD-1) treatment. The TCR comes from a person aged 40-85 years with oral cavity squamous cell carcinoma. The sequence in DNA is TGTGCCAGCAGCCCCCCAGGCCACGAGCAGTACTTC. Its protein product is CASSPPGHEQYF.